The 8 T cell receptor beta chains below come from one sample, sequenced in a study of shared clonotypes between healthy human individuals. Clones were sequenced by immunoSEQ multiplex PCR, and TCRdb holds only the in-frame ones, with some missing. This sample has hundreds of thousands of clones, with about 85% found just once. The sequenced sample consisted of PBMCs. Receptor source: a woman in her forties in good health. Some clones in this sample may be carry-over from other donors' samples.

V is TRBV27 and J is TRBJ2-2; D perhaps matches TRBD2 (6 bases). Trimming stripped 6 bases from V and 3 bases from J, with 11 bases between. This CDR3 has 14 residues. Per the germline V gene, CDR1 is MNHEY and CDR2 is SMNVEV (reference sequence). CDR3 protein: CASSQRAYTGELFF. The CDR3 DNA is TGTGCCAGCAGCCAGCGGGCATACACCGGGGAGCTGTTTTTT.

This clone was seen only a few times. The chain has TRBV5-1 and TRBJ1-1; no firm D call. V gave up 3 bases and J gave up 7 bases, with 19 bases separating them. There are 15 residues in the CDR3. Germline CDR1 and CDR2: SGHRS and YFSETQ. The CDR3 nucleotides read TGCGCCAGCAGCTCCGGCGCTACGGCGTCGCTTGAAGCTTTCTTT. This encodes CASSSGATASLEAFF.

The chain links TRBV9 to TRBJ2-2, with 11 bases lining up with TRBD2. V lost 1 base, J lost 5 bases, and 16 bases stayed unmatched. CDR1 and CDR2 (germline): SGDLS, YYNGEE. The CDR3 runs 20 residues. DNA for the CDR3: TGTGCCAGCAGCGTATGGGCCCCTTTAGCGGGAGGGCCGAGGACCGGGGAGCTGTTTTTT. Protein product: CASSVWAPLAGGPRTGELFF.

The V gene is TRBV5-4, the J gene TRBJ1-1; no firm D call. The CDR3 sequence is 15 residues long. Per the germline V gene, CDR1 is SGHNT and CDR2 is YYREEE (reference sequence). V dropped 0 bases and J dropped 3 bases, with 12 bases sitting between them. This CDR3 reads CASSLEPDGYTEAFF. DNA of the CDR3: TGTGCCAGCAGCTTGGAACCGGATGGGTACACTGAAGCTTTCTTT.

This chain connects TRBV29-1 to TRBJ1-2; D gene uncertain. The CDR3 has 12 amino acids. Germline V gene data show CDR1 as SQVTM and CDR2 as ANQGSEA. Trimming cost V 0 bases and J 6 bases, with 8 bases left between them. The CDR3 region has the DNA TGCAGCGTTGAAGATCTTAGTAATGGCTACACCTTC. Its protein product is CSVEDLSNGYTF. Drawing the rest from reference TRBV29-1 and TRBJ1-2, the complete variable domain is SAVISQKPSRDICQRGTSLTIQCQVDSQVTMMFWYRQQPGQSLTLIATANQGSEATYESGFVIDKFPISRPNLTFSTLTVSNMSPEDSSIYLCSVEDLSNGYTFGSGTRLTVV.

The chain uses TRBV25-1 and TRBJ2-7; D is unclear. The CDR3 has 11 residues. The germline V and J ends were trimmed by 6 bases and 2 bases, with 5 bases remaining between them. Germline values: CDR1 MGHDK, CDR2 SYGVNS. CDR3 DNA: TGTGCCAGCAGGCTAGCCTACGAGCAGTACTTC. It translates to CASRLAYEQYF.

The chain joins TRBV4-1 to TRBJ1-6; D perhaps matches TRBD1 (5 bases). V lost 3 bases, J lost 7 bases, and 13 bases lay in between. CDR3 length: 15 residues. Germline CDR1 and CDR2: MGHRA and YSYEKL. The DNA for the CDR3 is TGCGCCAGCAGCCACCCCCGACAGAAGAATTCACCCCTCCACTTT. It is translated as CASSHPRQKNSPLHF.

The rearrangement joins TRBV5-1 to TRBJ2-7; D call uncertain. V lost 2 bases and J 2 bases, leaving 11 bases between the germline ends. Germline V gene lookup returns CDR1 SGHRS and CDR2 YFSETQ. The CDR3 is 14 residues long. CDR3 DNA sequence: TGCGCCAGCAGCTTATCATCCGAAACCTACGAGCAGTACTTC. This translates into CASSLSSETYEQYF.